This TCR beta chain was obtained from a study of blood T cell repertoires in COVID-19 (dated by TCRdb to about 2020). As for the study more broadly: The collaborator samples originated in the United States, Italy and Spain and spanned the acute and convalescent phases of COVID-19. The prospective study material was composed of cDNA or gDNA derived from T cells, B-cell-depleted T cells, or PBMCs. Subjects who had been exposed to COVID-19, were actively infected with it, or had recovered from it provided the deeply sampled blood TCRbeta repertoires that made up the dataset. The repertoires were released in a freely available public database intended as a resource for research on the immune response to SARS-CoV-2. The samples were drawn from two sources: the first 160 participants of the ongoing ImmuneRACE study, and 1,254 subjects contributed by 6 global collaborators. Sample metadata almost always included a de-identified subject ID, COVID-19 status, age in years and sex. Where available, HLA class I and class II types were obtained from metadata supplied by the sample provider rather than from assay-based typing. The paper as a whole reports these results and caveats: Clinical and demographic metadata were provided uncurated, with the amount varying by source and participant.

TCRbeta CDR3 regions were amplified from genomic DNA using the immunoSEQ Assay, a bias-controlled multiplex PCR. In the source study's methods: Within the assay, amplification of reference gene primers was used to estimate how many nucleated cells each sample contained. To quantify the absolute abundance of each unique TCRbeta CDR3 rearrangement, sequence reads were collapsed and filtered. For each sample, productive Simpson clonality was calculated by taking the square root of Simpson's diversity index across productive rearrangements. The source is immuneACCESS, and TCRdb retained only in-frame sequences with V and J called. Part of the clones is not carried over; for the studies checked, unresolved V genes explain less than half of this, and the remainder is unexplained. The D gene and trimming were derived from the DNA, and the V and J assignments and clone size from that table. The sample includes approximately 27,000 clones, with about 90% observed a single time. In total, the top ten clones hold 15% to 20% of the sample.

A word on this clone: The antigen this receptor binds is unknown. Base qualities are not provided; no much larger clone lies one nucleotide away.

Each collaborating institution followed its own protocols to collect whole blood in K2EDTA tubes. For TCRbeta analysis, collaborators shipped samples as frozen whole blood, isolated PBMCs, or DNA extracted from either of those sample types. From the cysteine through the phenylalanine, the CDR3 covers 15 amino acids. CDR3 DNA only is kept here, 45 bases in frame from base 1. V and J are truncated by 0 bases and 2 bases respectively, leaving an intervening sequence of 8 bases. CDR1 and CDR2, per the germline V gene, are SGHTA and FQGNSA. The rearrangement joined TRBV7-2 to TRBJ2-1; TRBD2 is perhaps the D gene, given 5 matching bases. The sample was peripheral blood. The sequence derives from a man aged 65 to 85 with acute or convalescent COVID-19. This receptor has the CDR3 CASSLASGPYNEQFF. The nucleotide sequence is given as TGTGCCAGCAGCTTAGCCAGCGGACCCTACAATGAGCAGTTCTTC.